These T cell receptor beta chains were read from a single sample in a study of blood T cell repertoires in COVID-19. Sequencing was performed with immunoSEQ multiplex PCR; in TCRdb, only in-frame clones are kept and a portion is missing. The sample consists of around 150,000 clones, 75% to 90% of them appearing once. The sample was peripheral blood. These receptor sequences come from a man aged 45-65 years with active COVID-19. CDR3s include the opening cysteine and the closing phenylalanine or tryptophan. The order of the fields is D gene, J gene, V gene, clone size, CDR3 DNA, CDR3 protein. D genes are given only for firm matches. Clone size, where shown, is once, few, many, or a class for clones that have expanded.

D: .
J: TRBJ1-5
V: TRBV12-3/TRBV12-4
size: once
DNA: .
CDR3: CASSFGQGACHF

D: TRBD1
J: TRBJ1-1
V: TRBV18
size: .
DNA: TGTGCCAGCTCACCATCCGGGACAGAAGGTGAAGCTTTCTTT
CDR3: CASSPSGTEGEAFF

D: TRBD2
J: TRBJ2-5
V: TRBV6-2/TRBV6-3
size: .
DNA: TGTGCCAGCAGTACAAAGCGGGGGGGCACGGAGACCCAGTACTTC
CDR3: CASSTKRGGTETQYF

D: TRBD1
J: TRBJ2-7
V: TRBV2
size: once
DNA: TGTGCCAAGGGGACAGGGGACTACGAGCAGTACTTC
CDR3: CAKGTGDYEQYF

D: TRBD1
J: TRBJ2-3
V: TRBV5-6
size: .
DNA: TGTGCCAGCAGCTCTCCGACAGGGACCGAGCTCACAGATACGCAGTATTTT
CDR3: CASSSPTGTELTDTQYF

D: TRBD1
J: TRBJ2-7
V: TRBV20-1
size: .
DNA: TGCAGTGCTGGGACAGGCCACGAGCAGTACTTC
CDR3: CSAGTGHEQYF

D: TRBD1
J: TRBJ2-7
V: TRBV5-1
size: .
DNA: TGCGCCAGCAGCAAGGACAGGTCAAACTACGAGCAGTACTTC
CDR3: CASSKDRSNYEQYF

D: .
J: TRBJ2-6
V: TRBV5-1
size: .
DNA: TGCGCCAGCAGCTTGGAGGCCACTACGTCTGGGGCCAACGTCCTGACTTTC
CDR3: CASSLEATTSGANVLTF

D: TRBD2
J: TRBJ2-2
V: TRBV10-3
size: .
DNA: TGTGCCACCCGGGGGGGCGGGGAGCTGTTTTTT
CDR3: CATRGGGELFF

D: .
J: TRBJ1-6
V: TRBV2
size: .
DNA: TGTGCCAGCAGTACTCCGGAGGAGGGACTTTATAATTCACCCCTCCACTTT
CDR3: CASSTPEEGLYNSPLHF

D: .
J: TRBJ1-1
V: TRBV2
size: .
DNA: TGTGCCAGCACCTCAGAGGGTCAGGTCGGTGAAGCTTTCTTT
CDR3: CASTSEGQVGEAFF

D: .
J: TRBJ1-5
V: TRBV4-1
size: .
DNA: TGCGCCAGCAGCCAAGATCCCGGCAGGTTGAACAATCAGCCCCAGCATTTT
CDR3: CASSQDPGRLNNQPQHF

D: .
J: TRBJ1-5
V: TRBV18
size: few
DNA: TGTGCCAGCTCACCAGGGAGCCCAAACGAGAATCAGCCCCAGCATTTT
CDR3: CASSPGSPNENQPQHF

D: TRBD2
J: TRBJ2-3
V: TRBV27
size: .
DNA: TGTGCCAGCTCGCGCGGGGGGGCAGCGGATACGCAGTATTTT
CDR3: CASSRGGAADTQYF

D: .
J: TRBJ2-1
V: TRBV6-5
size: .
DNA: TGTGCCAGCAGTTACGGACAGTACAATGAGCAGTTCTTC
CDR3: CASSYGQYNEQFF

D: .
J: TRBJ2-5
V: TRBV5-6
size: .
DNA: TGTGCCAGCAGCTTCGGGGTTGGGGAGACCCAGTACTTC
CDR3: CASSFGVGETQYF

D: .
J: TRBJ2-1
V: TRBV11-1
size: once
DNA: TGTGCCAGCAGCTTCGGGGGTACGTACAATGAGCAGTTCTTC
CDR3: CASSFGGTYNEQFF

D: TRBD1
J: TRBJ1-3
V: TRBV5-5
size: .
DNA: TGTGCCAGCAGCTCCGGGACAGGGGGCTCCCTCTCTGGAAACACCATATATTTT
CDR3: CASSSGTGGSLSGNTIYF

D: TRBD2
J: TRBJ2-3
V: TRBV4-2
size: .
DNA: TGTGCCAGCAGCCAAGATTTTGCGGGGGGGACAGATACGCAGTATTTT
CDR3: CASSQDFAGGTDTQYF

D: TRBD1
J: TRBJ1-5
V: TRBV23-1
size: .
DNA: TGCGCCAGCAGTCAACCCCCGCTCAACAGGGGTTCCCCGGATCAGCCCCAGCATTTT
CDR3: CASSQPPLNRGSPDQPQHF

D: TRBD2
J: TRBJ2-5
V: TRBV11-2
size: .
DNA: TGTGCCAGCAGCCCCGGACTAGCGGGGGGGCGGCAAGAGACCCAGTACTTC
CDR3: CASSPGLAGGRQETQYF

D: TRBD2
J: TRBJ2-7
V: TRBV11-3
size: .
DNA: TGTGCCAGCAGCTCCCATAGCGGGGGAGAAAACGAGCAGTACTTC
CDR3: CASSSHSGGENEQYF

D: .
J: TRBJ2-3
V: TRBV14
size: .
DNA: TGTGCCAGCAGCCAAGAAAGTTTGAGGACGCAGTATTTT
CDR3: CASSQESLRTQYF

D: .
J: TRBJ1-1
V: TRBV3-1/TRBV3-2
size: .
DNA: TGTGCCAGCAGCCAAGTGGGGGGGACGACTGAAGCTTTCTTT
CDR3: CASSQVGGTTEAFF

D: .
J: TRBJ1-4
V: TRBV6-5
size: .
DNA: TGTGCCAGCAGCCCCTCTGGGGGCCGGAGTGAAAAACTGTTTTTT
CDR3: CASSPSGGRSEKLFF

D: .
J: TRBJ2-1
V: TRBV30
size: .
DNA: TGTGCCTGGAGCGATAAATGGGCTGAGCAGTTCTTC
CDR3: CAWSDKWAEQFF

D: .
J: TRBJ2-2
V: TRBV6-6
size: .
DNA: TGTGCCAGCAGTCCAGGAATGTACACCGGGGAGCTGTTTTTT
CDR3: CASSPGMYTGELFF

D: .
J: TRBJ1-1
V: TRBV6-2/TRBV6-3
size: once
DNA: TGTGCCAGCAGTAGAAGGGTAGACAGAGCTTTCTTT
CDR3: CASSRRVDRAFF

D: TRBD1
J: TRBJ2-1
V: TRBV5-1
size: .
DNA: TGCGCCAGCAGCACCGGGACAGGGAGCTCCTACAATGAGCAGTTCTTC
CDR3: CASSTGTGSSYNEQFF

D: .
J: TRBJ2-3
V: TRBV11-1
size: .
DNA: TGTGCCAGCAGCGGAGAGGCAGATACGCAGTATTTT
CDR3: CASSGEADTQYF

D: .
J: TRBJ1-1
V: TRBV27
size: .
DNA: TGTGCCAGCAGTTTAAGACCACTGTCGGGCACTGAAGCTTTCTTT
CDR3: CASSLRPLSGTEAFF

D: .
J: TRBJ1-1
V: TRBV9
size: .
DNA: TGTGCCAGCAGCGTAGCTTCTAACACTGAAGCTTTCTTT
CDR3: CASSVASNTEAFF

D: .
J: TRBJ2-2
V: TRBV3-1/TRBV3-2
size: .
DNA: TGTGCCAGCAGCCAAGGGAGCGGATTCACCGGGGAGCTGTTTTTT
CDR3: CASSQGSGFTGELFF

D: .
J: TRBJ1-5
V: TRBV12-3/TRBV12-4
size: .
DNA: TGTGCCAGCAGTTTGGGGGGTGGTCAGCCCCAGCATTTT
CDR3: CASSLGGGQPQHF

D: TRBD2
J: TRBJ2-1
V: TRBV11-3
size: .
DNA: TGTGCCAGCAGCTTAGGAGCGCTAGCGGGGGGAAATGAGCAGTTCTTC
CDR3: CASSLGALAGGNEQFF

D: TRBD1
J: TRBJ1-1
V: TRBV5-4
size: .
DNA: TGTGCCAGCAGCTCTGGGGTTAACAGGGGGCGGACTGAAGCTTTCTTT
CDR3: CASSSGVNRGRTEAFF

D: .
J: TRBJ2-1
V: TRBV19
size: .
DNA: TGTGCCAGTACCCCTGGGGGCCAGGGATATAATGAGCAGTTCTTC
CDR3: CASTPGGQGYNEQFF

D: .
J: TRBJ1-1
V: TRBV29-1
size: .
DNA: TGCAGCGCCCAATGGGGGGGTGGAAACACTGAAGCTTTCTTT
CDR3: CSAQWGGGNTEAFF

D: TRBD1
J: TRBJ2-1
V: TRBV15
size: once
DNA: TGTGCCACCACTGCGAGGGACAGGGCAAATGAGCAGTTCTTC
CDR3: CATTARDRANEQFF

D: TRBD2
J: TRBJ2-3
V: TRBV7-3
size: .
DNA: TGTGCCAGCAGCCCGATCCATCTAGCGGGGGCCTTCTCGAATACGCAGTATTTT
CDR3: CASSPIHLAGAFSNTQYF

D: TRBD1
J: TRBJ2-1
V: TRBV6-6
size: .
DNA: TGTGCCTGCAAGGACAGGGGGACGGGTGAGCAGTTCTTC
CDR3: CACKDRGTGEQFF

D: TRBD2
J: TRBJ2-7
V: TRBV11-2
size: .
DNA: TGTGCCAGCAAGGACAGGCCGGCTAGCGGGGGGGGCGAGCAGTACTTC
CDR3: CASKDRPASGGGEQYF

D: .
J: TRBJ2-1
V: TRBV6-4
size: .
DNA: TGTGCCAGCAGTGACTCGGGTGGCGGCTACAATGAGCAGTTCTTC
CDR3: CASSDSGGGYNEQFF

D: .
J: TRBJ1-1
V: TRBV9
size: once
DNA: TGTGCCAGCAGCGTAGTGGCAGAACGAGGCCGAGCTTTCTTT
CDR3: CASSVVAERGRAFF

D: TRBD1
J: TRBJ1-5
V: TRBV29-1
size: .
DNA: TGCAGCGTTGTCGTACAGGGGGGCAATCAGCCCCAGCATTTT
CDR3: CSVVVQGGNQPQHF

D: TRBD1
J: TRBJ1-5
V: TRBV18
size: .
DNA: TGTGCCAGCTCACCCCCGGGACAGAGTAGCAATCAGCCCCAGCATTTT
CDR3: CASSPPGQSSNQPQHF

D: .
J: TRBJ1-1
V: TRBV12-5
size: .
DNA: TGTGCTGGAGGCGGCAAGAACACTGAAGCTTTCTTT
CDR3: CAGGGKNTEAFF

D: TRBD1
J: TRBJ1-1
V: TRBV7-9
size: .
DNA: TGTGCCAGCAGCGACCGGACAGGGGGCGATTCTGAAGCTTTCTTT
CDR3: CASSDRTGGDSEAFF

D: .
J: TRBJ2-3
V: TRBV29-1
size: .
DNA: TGCAGCGCGCGGACAGATACGCAGTATTTT
CDR3: CSARTDTQYF